The 27 T cell receptor beta chains in this list originate from one sample, sequenced in a study of OX40 agonist ivuxolimab in advanced cancers. Here immunoSEQ multiplex PCR was the method, and the copy in TCRdb shows in-frame clones only, minus some. Of roughly 71,000 clones listed, about nine tenths were seen once; the top ten hold 0.45% to 0.65%. The sequences come from CD4+ or CD8+ T cells sorted from blood, collected in a trial of the OX40 agonist ivuxolimab. All receptors come from an adult with an advanced solid tumor such as melanoma, head and neck, liver or kidney cancer.

This chain links TRBV7-6 with TRBJ2-1; 10 nucleotides match TRBD1. Germline trimming cut 5 bases from V and 7 bases from J; bases unmatched to any gene: 8. This CDR3 is 15 amino acids long. The germline V gene encodes CDR1 SGHVS and CDR2 FNYEAQ. CDR3 nucleotides: TGTGCCAGCAGCCTGGCGGGACAGGGGTCGAATGAGCAGTTCTTC. Its translation: CASSLAGQGSNEQFF.

The V and J genes are TRBV11-3 and TRBJ2-5, with 15 bases aligning to TRBD2. V shed 4 bases, J shed 4 bases, and the junction held 10 bases outside the gene matches. The CDR3 has 18 amino acids. CDR1 is SGHNT, CDR2 YENEEA, per germline. The CDR3 sequence is CASSSKRTSGGVGETQYF. DNA for the CDR3: TGTGCCAGCAGCTCAAAGAGGACTAGCGGGGGGGTTGGAGAGACCCAGTACTTC.

This chain uses TRBV18 with TRBJ2-7; D remains ambiguous. From germline, CDR1 is KGHSH and CDR2 LQKENI. The germline V and J ends were trimmed by 6 bases and 4 bases, with 16 bases remaining between them. This CDR3 is built from 14 residues. CDR3 sequence reads: CASSPRTGKYEQYF. The CDR3 nucleotides read TGTGCCAGCTCTCCTCGGACGGGCAAATACGAGCAGTACTTC.

This chain uses TRBV4-2 with TRBJ2-1; 12 bases line up with TRBD2. The CDR3 extends over 18 amino acids. V was clipped by 0 bases and J by 5 bases; unmatched bases: 8. Germline values: CDR1 LGHNA, CDR2 YNFKEQ. The CDR3 region has the DNA TGTGCCAGCAGCCAAGATCCGGCTAGCGGGGGGGTCGACAATGAGCAGTTCTTC. Translating it yields CASSQDPASGGVDNEQFF.

This sequence joins TRBV5-6 and TRBJ1-4; D gene uncertain. The CDR3 runs 15 residues. Trimming left V 0 bases short and J 0 bases short, with 6 bases between. Germline-derived CDR1 and CDR2 are SGHDT and YYEEEE. In nucleotides, the CDR3 is TGTGCCAGCAGCTTGGAGGATGCAACTAATGAAAAACTGTTTTTT. It is translated as CASSLEDATNEKLFF.

The chain is built from TRBV7-9 and TRBJ2-1; 11 bases agree with TRBD2. Trimming removed 1 base from V and 6 bases from J; junction bases left unmatched: 2. The CDR3 length is 15 residues. CDR1 and CDR2 from the germline V gene are SEHNR and FQNEAQ (reference sequence). The CDR3 is CASSLGSGGANEQFF. The CDR3 DNA is TGTGCCAGCAGCTTAGGTAGCGGGGGGGCCAATGAGCAGTTCTTC.

This clone was recorded only once. This chain links TRBV7-9 with TRBJ1-3; D ambiguous. This CDR3 is 14 amino acids long. Per germline, CDR1 SEHNR and CDR2 FQNEAQ (reference sequence). The V gene lost 6 bases and the J gene lost 0 bases, with 9 bases spanning the gap. The CDR3 region has the DNA TGTGCCAGCAGTCGCGGGGACTCTGGAAACACCATATATTTT. Translated, it gives CASSRGDSGNTIYF.

V and J are TRBV18 and TRBJ2-5; D is ambiguous. Germline V gene lookup returns CDR1 KGHSH and CDR2 LQKENI. CDR3 length: 12 amino acids. V was clipped by 4 bases and J by 0 bases, with 3 bases between them. CDR3 sequence: CASSRYQETQYF. The CDR3 coding sequence is TGTGCCAGCTCACGGTACCAAGAGACCCAGTACTTC.

J is TRBJ1-3 and V is TRBV18, with D possibly being TRBD1 (5 bases). V gave up 5 bases and J gave up 0 bases, with 17 bases separating them. This CDR3 spans 17 amino acids. CDR1 is KGHSH and CDR2 is LQKENI in the germline V gene. The CDR3 sequence: CASSTMTLGVSGNTIYF. The DNA of the CDR3 is TGTGCCAGCTCAACCATGACCCTGGGGGTCTCTGGAAACACCATATATTTT.

This chain joins TRBV5-1 and TRBJ1-2, with no clear D. Germline V gene data show CDR1 as SGHRS and CDR2 as YFSETQ. The CDR3 consists of 14 residues. Trimming took off 4 bases at V and 3 bases at J, with 13 bases between the two ends. The CDR3 region has the DNA TGCGCCAGCAGCCTCGAGTTGACGTACTATGGCTACACCTTC. Encoded protein: CASSLELTYYGYTF. Complete variable domain (other parts from reference TRBV5-1 and TRBJ1-2): KAGVTQTPRYLIKTRGQQVTLSCSPISGHRSVSWYQQTPGQGLQFLFEYFSETQRNKGNFPGRFSGRQFSNSRSEMNVSTLELGDSALYLCASSLELTYYGYTFGSGTRLTVV.

The V call is TRBV5-4, the J call TRBJ1-4, with TRBD1 matching 9 bases. The V segment lost 4 bases and the J segment 7 bases; nucleotides outside the gene matches: 8. The length of the CDR3 is 15 residues. Germline CDR1 is SGHNT and CDR2 is YYREEE (reference sequence). The CDR3 region is CASSETGGAGEKLFF. CDR3 coding DNA: TGTGCCAGCAGCGAAACAGGGGGCGCAGGTGAAAAACTGTTTTTT.

The chain uses TRBV5-6 and TRBJ1-2, with 7 bases fitting TRBD1. This CDR3 is built from 16 residues. With V trimmed by 4 bases and J by 3 bases, 12 bases remained unmatched. CDR1 is SGHDT, CDR2 YYEEEE, per germline. The chain's CDR3 is CASSTRAGQVDYGYTF. The CDR3 DNA follows: TGTGCCAGCAGCACCCGGGCTGGACAGGTTGACTATGGCTACACCTTC.

The CDR3 spells CASSEQGGPHNEQFF. In DNA, the CDR3 is TGTGCCAGCAGTGAACAGGGGGGCCCCCACAATGAGCAGTTCTTC. The chain combines TRBV25-1 with TRBJ2-1, with a possible D match to TRBD1 (7 bases). The V end lost 2 bases, the J end lost 5 bases, and 13 bases lay between the germline ends. The CDR3 contains 15 residues. Germline lookup yields CDR1 MGHDK and CDR2 SYGVNS.

The chain couples TRBV2 to TRBJ2-7, with D perhaps TRBD2 (5 bases). V was trimmed by 3 bases and J by 2 bases, leaving 8 bases between them. This CDR3 has 13 amino acids. The germline V gene encodes CDR1 SNHLY and CDR2 FYNNEI. The chain's CDR3 is CASSDPGTYEQYF. The CDR3 coding sequence is TGTGCCAGCAGTGACCCCGGGACCTACGAGCAGTACTTC.

This chain uses TRBV28 with TRBJ1-5, with 10 positions matching TRBD1. This CDR3 comprises 16 residues. Germline lookup yields CDR1 MDHEN and CDR2 SYDVKM. V shed 4 bases, J shed 5 bases, and the junction held 8 bases outside the gene matches. The CDR3 region is CASSSWGTGAHQPQHF. Here the CDR3 DNA reads TGTGCCAGCAGTTCCTGGGGGACAGGGGCGCATCAGCCCCAGCATTTT.

The gene calls are TRBV10-3 and TRBJ2-1; perhaps TRBD1 as D (6 bases). Germline assignment: CDR1 ENHRY and CDR2 SYGVKD. The CDR3 runs 16 residues. V lost 0 bases, J lost 8 bases, and 17 bases lay in between. CDR3 sequence: CAISESGTDRWDEQFF. Written as DNA, the CDR3 is TGTGCCATCAGTGAGTCTGGGACCGACAGGTGGGATGAGCAGTTCTTC.

The chain has TRBV2 and TRBJ2-3, with 7 bases lining up with TRBD2. Germline loops: CDR1 SNHLY, CDR2 FYNNEI. The CDR3 has 14 residues. V trimming: 7 bases; J trimming: 3 bases; junction bases outside the gene matches: 7. The CDR3: CASKRLAVTDTQYF. Here the CDR3 DNA reads TGTGCCAGCAAAAGGCTAGCGGTGACAGATACGCAGTATTTT.

The genes are TRBV18 and TRBJ2-7, with D possibly being TRBD2 (5 bases). The CDR3 runs to 13 residues. CDR1 and CDR2 from the germline V gene are KGHSH and LQKENI. V lost 3 bases and J lost 6, with 12 bases in between. The CDR3 DNA reads TGTGCCAGCTCACCGGGGAGTTTGGGCGAGCAGTACTTC. As protein: CASSPGSLGEQYF.

The V gene is TRBV11-2, the J gene TRBJ1-3; 7 bases match TRBD1. Germline lookup yields CDR1 SGHAT and CDR2 FQNNGV. This CDR3 region has 15 residues. Unmatched junction bases numbered 5, after V lost 2 bases and J lost 4 bases. In nucleotides, the CDR3 is TGTGCCAGCAGCTTACCAGGGGGAGGAGGAAACACCATATATTTT. Translated, it gives CASSLPGGGGNTIYF.

The genes are TRBV2 and TRBJ1-1; 11 bases are a match to TRBD1. The J segment lost 6 bases and the V segment lost 6 bases, leaving 6 bases of the junction unmatched. The germline CDR1 and CDR2 sequences are SNHLY and FYNNEI. This CDR3 is 14 amino acids long. CDR3 sequence reads: CASRPGQGVSEAFF. For the CDR3, the DNA is TGTGCCAGCAGACCGGGACAGGGGGTCTCTGAAGCTTTCTTT.

This chain links TRBV28 with TRBJ1-6; D not certain. The CDR3 is 13 residues long. CDR1 and CDR2 (germline): MDHEN, SYDVKM. Trimming cost V 7 bases and J 8 bases, with 12 bases left between them. The CDR3 nucleotides read TGTGCCAGCAAACGGGGATTCGATTCACCCCTCCACTTT. Its protein product is CASKRGFDSPLHF. The full variable domain, rest sourced from reference TRBV28 and TRBJ1-6, is DVKVTQSSRYLVKRTGEKVFLECVQDMDHENMFWYRQDPGLGLRLIYFSYDVKMKEKGDIPEGYSVSREKKERFSLILESASTNQTSMYLCASKRGFDSPLHFGNGTRLTVT.

This clone was seen once. This rearrangement joins TRBV10-3 to TRBJ2-7; perhaps TRBD1 as D (6 bases). Germline V gene data show CDR1 as ENHRY and CDR2 as SYGVKD. Trimming removed 6 bases at V and 4 bases at J, with 25 bases between. This CDR3 spans 17 amino acids. The DNA of the CDR3 is TGTGCCATCAGGAAACAGGGTACCCGATCTACCCATTACGAGCAGTACTTC. This gives the protein CAIRKQGTRSTHYEQYF.

The V gene is TRBV30, the J gene TRBJ2-1; the match to TRBD2 covers 7 bases. V shed 5 bases, J shed 13 bases, and the junction held 11 bases outside the gene matches. This CDR3 is built from 12 residues. Germline assignment: CDR1 GTSNPN and CDR2 SVGIG (reference sequence). The CDR3 sequence: CAWRASGPLQFF. The CDR3 DNA follows: TGTGCCTGGCGCGCTAGCGGCCCTTTACAGTTCTTC. Drawing the rest from reference TRBV30 and TRBJ2-1, the complete variable domain is SQTIHQWPATLVQPVGSPLSLECTVEGTSNPNLYWYRQAAGRGLQLLFYSVGIGQISSEVPQNLSASRPQDRQFILSSKKLLLSDSGFYLCAWRASGPLQFFGPGTRLTVL.

This clone was seen only once. The genes are TRBV27 and TRBJ1-6; D is ambiguous. V was cut by 9 bases and J by 6 bases, with 6 bases left in between. Germline CDR1 is MNHEY and CDR2 is SMNVEV (reference sequence). The CDR3 runs 11 residues. The CDR3 protein is CASSSNSPLHF. For the CDR3, the DNA is TGTGCCAGTTCAAGTAATTCACCCCTCCACTTT.

As regards this clone: One end of the junction fails to match germline, which may point to a read error. The chain joins TRBV6-1 to TRBJ2-3; 9 nucleotides line up with TRBD2. The CDR3 covers 14 residues. The germline gives CDR1 MNHNS, CDR2 SASEGT. Written as DNA, the CDR3 is TGTGCCAGCAGAGCCGGGACTAGCAAAGATACGCAGTATTTT. It codes for CASRAGTSKDTQYF.

V gene TRBV6-6 combines with J gene TRBJ1-2; D gene unclear. Germline assignment: CDR1 MNHNY and CDR2 SVGAGI (reference sequence). Trimming shortened V by 5 bases and J by 0 bases, and 13 bases separated the two germline ends. The CDR3 consists of 15 residues. DNA for the CDR3: TGTGCCAGCAGTCCCCGACAAGGCGCTAACTATGGCTACACCTTC. This translates into CASSPRQGANYGYTF.

This sequence joins TRBV7-8 and TRBJ1-2; D call uncertain. V lost 3 bases and J 6 bases, leaving 11 bases between the germline ends. The CDR3 is made up of 13 amino acids. From germline, CDR1 is SGHVS and CDR2 FQNEAQ. CDR3: CASSFTGRDGYTF. CDR3 nucleotides: TGTGCCAGCAGCTTTACTGGGAGGGATGGCTACACCTTC.